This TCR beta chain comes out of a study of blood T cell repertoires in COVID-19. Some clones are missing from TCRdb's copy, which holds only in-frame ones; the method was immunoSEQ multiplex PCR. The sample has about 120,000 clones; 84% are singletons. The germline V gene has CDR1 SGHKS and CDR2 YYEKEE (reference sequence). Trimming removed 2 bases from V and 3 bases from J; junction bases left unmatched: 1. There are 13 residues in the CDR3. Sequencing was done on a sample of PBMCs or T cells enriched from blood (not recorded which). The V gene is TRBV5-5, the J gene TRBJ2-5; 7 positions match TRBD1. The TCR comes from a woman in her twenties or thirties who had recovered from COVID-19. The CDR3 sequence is CASSLDREETQYF. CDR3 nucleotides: TGTGCCAGCAGCTTAGACAGGGAAGAGACCCAGTACTTC.